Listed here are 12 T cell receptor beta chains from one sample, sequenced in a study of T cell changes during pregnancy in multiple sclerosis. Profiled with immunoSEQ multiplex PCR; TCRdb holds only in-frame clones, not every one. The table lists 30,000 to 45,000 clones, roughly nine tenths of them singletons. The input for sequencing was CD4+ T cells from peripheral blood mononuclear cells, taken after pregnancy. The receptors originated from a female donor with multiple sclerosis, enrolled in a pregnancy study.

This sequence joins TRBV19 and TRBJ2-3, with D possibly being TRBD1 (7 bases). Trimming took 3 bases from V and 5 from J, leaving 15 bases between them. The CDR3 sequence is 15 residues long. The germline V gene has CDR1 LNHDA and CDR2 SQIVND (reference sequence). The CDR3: CASSIGSGGGDTQYF. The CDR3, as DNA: TGTGCCAGTAGTATTGGGTCAGGGGGAGGAGATACGCAGTATTTT.

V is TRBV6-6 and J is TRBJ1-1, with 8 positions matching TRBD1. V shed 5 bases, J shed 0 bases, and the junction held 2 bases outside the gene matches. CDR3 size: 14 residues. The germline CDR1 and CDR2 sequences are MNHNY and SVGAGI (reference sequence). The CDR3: CASSTGGMNTEAFF. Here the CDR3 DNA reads TGTGCCAGCAGTACAGGGGGGATGAACACTGAAGCTTTCTTT.

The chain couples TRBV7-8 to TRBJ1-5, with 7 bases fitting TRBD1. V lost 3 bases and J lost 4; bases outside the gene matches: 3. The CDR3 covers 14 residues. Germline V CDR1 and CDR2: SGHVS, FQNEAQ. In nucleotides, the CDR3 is TGTGCCAGCAGCTTCCCACAGGGGAATCAGCCCCAGCATTTT. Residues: CASSFPQGNQPQHF.

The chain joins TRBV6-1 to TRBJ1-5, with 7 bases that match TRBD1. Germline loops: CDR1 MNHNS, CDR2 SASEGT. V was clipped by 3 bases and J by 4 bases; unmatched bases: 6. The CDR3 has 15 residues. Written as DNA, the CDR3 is TGTGCCAGCAGTGAGGAGGGACAGAAGAATCAGCCCCAGCATTTT. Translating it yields CASSEEGQKNQPQHF.

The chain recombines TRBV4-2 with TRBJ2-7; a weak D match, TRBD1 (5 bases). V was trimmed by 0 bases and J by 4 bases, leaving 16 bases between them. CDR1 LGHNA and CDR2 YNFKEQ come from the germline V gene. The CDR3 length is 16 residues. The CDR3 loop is CASSQDGTGGHYEQYF. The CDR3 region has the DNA TGTGCCAGCAGCCAAGATGGCACCGGCGGACATTACGAGCAGTACTTC.

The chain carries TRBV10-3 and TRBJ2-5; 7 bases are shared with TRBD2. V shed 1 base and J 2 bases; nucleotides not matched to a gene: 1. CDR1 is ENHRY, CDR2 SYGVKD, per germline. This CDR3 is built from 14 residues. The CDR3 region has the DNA TGTGCCATCAGTGAGTGGACTAGACAAGAGACCCAGTACTTC. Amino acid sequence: CAISEWTRQETQYF.

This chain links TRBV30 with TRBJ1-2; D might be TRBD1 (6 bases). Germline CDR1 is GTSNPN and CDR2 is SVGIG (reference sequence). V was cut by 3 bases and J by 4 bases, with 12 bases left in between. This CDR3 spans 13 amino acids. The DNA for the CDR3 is TGTGCCTGGAGACAGGGCCAAAGCTATGGCTACACCTTC. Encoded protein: CAWRQGQSYGYTF.

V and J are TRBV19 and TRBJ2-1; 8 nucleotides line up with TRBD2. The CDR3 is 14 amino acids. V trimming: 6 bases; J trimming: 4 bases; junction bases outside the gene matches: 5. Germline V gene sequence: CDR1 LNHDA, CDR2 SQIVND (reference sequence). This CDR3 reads CASSISGVYNEQFF. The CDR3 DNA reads TGTGCCAGTAGCATTAGCGGGGTATACAATGAGCAGTTCTTC. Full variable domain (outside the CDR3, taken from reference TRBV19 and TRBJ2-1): DGGITQSPKYLFRKEGQNVTLSCEQNLNHDAMYWYRQDPGQGLRLIYYSQIVNDFQKGDIAEGYSVSREKKESFPLTVTSAQKNPTAFYLCASSISGVYNEQFFGPGTRLTVL.

The CDR3 loop is CASSFQGPSYEQYF. CDR3 in DNA: TGCGCCAGCAGCTTTCAGGGGCCATCCTACGAGCAGTACTTC. The rearrangement links TRBV5-1 to TRBJ2-7; perhaps TRBD1 as D (6 bases). V was shortened by 2 bases and J by 1 base, with 10 bases between the two germline ends. In germline, CDR1 is SGHRS, CDR2 YFSETQ. The CDR3 contains 14 residues.

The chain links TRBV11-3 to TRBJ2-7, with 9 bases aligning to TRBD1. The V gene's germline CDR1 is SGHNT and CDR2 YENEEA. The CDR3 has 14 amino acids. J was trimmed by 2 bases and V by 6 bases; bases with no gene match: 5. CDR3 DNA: TGTGCCAGCAGTTCGGGACAGGGTACCTACGAGCAGTACTTC. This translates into CASSSGQGTYEQYF. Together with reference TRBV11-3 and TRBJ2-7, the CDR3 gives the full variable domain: EAGVVQSPRYKIIEKKQPVAFWCNPISGHNTLYWYLQNLGQGPELLIRYENEEAVDDSQLPKDRFSAERLKGVDSTLKIQPAELGDSAVYLCASSSGQGTYEQYFGPGTRLTVT.

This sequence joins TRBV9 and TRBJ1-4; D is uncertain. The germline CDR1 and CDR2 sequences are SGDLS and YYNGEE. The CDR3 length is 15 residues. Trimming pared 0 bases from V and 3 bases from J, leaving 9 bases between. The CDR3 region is CASSVGALANEKLFF. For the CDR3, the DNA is TGTGCCAGCAGCGTAGGAGCCCTCGCTAATGAAAAACTGTTTTTT. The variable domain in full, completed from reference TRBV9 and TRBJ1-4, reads DSGVTQTPKHLITATGQRVTLRCSPRSGDLSVYWYQQSLDQGLQFLIQYYNGEERAKGNILERFSAQQFPDLHSELNLSSLELGDSALYFCASSVGALANEKLFFGSGTQLSVL.

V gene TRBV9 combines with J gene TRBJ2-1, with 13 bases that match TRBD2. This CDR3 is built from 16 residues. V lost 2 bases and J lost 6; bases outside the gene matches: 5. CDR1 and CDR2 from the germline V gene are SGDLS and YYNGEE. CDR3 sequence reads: CASSVDGLAGANEQFF. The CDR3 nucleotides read TGTGCCAGCAGCGTCGACGGACTAGCGGGAGCCAATGAGCAGTTCTTC.